This passage covers 8 T cell receptor beta chains from one sample sequenced in a study of cytomegalovirus exposure and HLA in healthy donors listed by TCRdb under 2017. Library construction relied on the immunoSEQ multiplex PCR assay. For the multiplex PCR, a mixture combining 60 forward primers for TCR Vbeta segments and 13 reverse primers for TCR Jbeta segments was used. Imported from immuneACCESS, the table was reduced by TCRdb to in-frame sequences with V and J called. These copies leave out some clones; in studies compared against another copy, an unresolved V gene accounts for under half, and the cause of the remainder is not known. This sample is represented by some 170,000 clones; about 79% of them were singletons. The biggest ten clones account for about 6.4% of the sample. Sequencing used PBMCs. Source of these receptors: a man aged 40-55 years in good health and CMV-seropositive.

Comment on this clone: The junction and the germline gene differ at one end; a read error may be behind it. The chain carries TRBV2 and TRBJ2-4; 11 nucleotides agree with TRBD2. Looked up from germline, CDR1 is SNHLY and CDR2 is FYNNEI. This CDR3 comprises 19 residues. Written as DNA, the CDR3 is TGTGCCAGCAGTGAAATGAGTAGCGGGAGGGCCGATGACAAAAACAGTCAGTACTTC. Its translation is CASSEMSSGRADDKNSQYF.

This chain links TRBV4-1 with TRBJ1-1; D perhaps matches TRBD1 (5 bases). This CDR3 region has 17 residues. Looked up from germline, CDR1 is MGHRA and CDR2 is YSYEKL. The germline V and J ends were trimmed by 5 bases and 0 bases, with 19 bases remaining between them. The CDR3 reads CASSFTIPGTMNTEAFF. For the CDR3, the DNA is TGCGCCAGCAGCTTCACGATACCAGGGACTATGAACACTGAAGCTTTCTTT.

V and J are TRBV6-1 and TRBJ2-2; 7 bases align to TRBD1. Germline V gives CDR1 MNHNS, CDR2 SASEGT. There are 15 residues in the CDR3. The V segment lost 6 bases and the J segment 3 bases; nucleotides outside the gene matches: 7. CDR3 sequence: CASRTGSRYTGELFF. The CDR3 DNA reads TGTGCCAGCAGGACAGGGAGCCGGTACACCGGGGAGCTGTTTTTT.

The V gene is TRBV7-2, the J gene TRBJ2-1, with a tentative D call TRBD2 (8 bases). Germline V gene lookup returns CDR1 SGHTA and CDR2 FQGNSA. V was pared by 5 bases and J by 4 bases, with 15 bases between. The CDR3 consists of 15 residues. The CDR3 region is CASSRDSGSYNEQFF. The CDR3 DNA sequence: TGTGCCAGCAGCAGGGACAGCGGGAGTTACAATGAGCAGTTCTTC.

This chain connects TRBV7-6 to TRBJ2-1; 10 nucleotides match TRBD2. The CDR3 totals 16 residues. The J segment lost 7 bases and the V segment lost 3 bases, leaving 9 bases of the junction unmatched. Germline V CDR1 and CDR2: SGHVS, FNYEAQ. CDR3 DNA sequence: TGTGCCAGCAGCTTGGTGTCGGCTAGCGGGAGTAATGAGCAGTTCTTC. Its translation: CASSLVSASGSNEQFF.

This chain uses TRBV7-2 with TRBJ2-7; TRBD1 agrees at 7 bases. The CDR3 length is 14 residues. The trim removed 6 bases at V and 0 bases at J, leaving 5 bases unmatched. CDR1 and CDR2 (germline): SGHTA, FQGNSA. DNA of the CDR3: TGTGCCAGCAGTTCCCGGGACAGCTCCTACGAGCAGTACTTC. It specifies CASSSRDSSYEQYF. Full variable domain (remainder filled in from reference TRBV7-2 and TRBJ2-7): GAGVSQSPSNKVTEKGKDVELRCDPISGHTALYWYRQSLGQGLEFLIYFQGNSAPDKSGLPSDRFSAERTGGSVSTLTIQRTQQEDSAVYLCASSSRDSSYEQYFGPGTRLTVT.

The chain recombines TRBV6-5 with TRBJ2-7, with 8 bases that match TRBD1. V lost 5 bases to trimming and J lost 3 bases; unmatched junction nucleotides: 9. Germline V lookup: CDR1 MNHEY, CDR2 SVGAGI. CDR3 size: 15 residues. The CDR3 nucleotides read TGTGCCAGCAGTCGGCCAGATACAGGGGGCTACGAGCAGTACTTC. Amino acids: CASSRPDTGGYEQYF.

This clone was counted between two and nine times. The rearrangement joins TRBV28 to TRBJ2-1; a possible D gene is TRBD1 (6 bases). The CDR3 totals 14 residues. Looked up from germline, CDR1 is MDHEN and CDR2 is SYDVKM. V was clipped by 7 bases and J by 2 bases, with 12 bases between them. CDR3 nucleotide sequence: TGTGCCAGCATAGGACAGCTCGCCTACAATGAGCAGTTCTTC. It yields the protein CASIGQLAYNEQFF.